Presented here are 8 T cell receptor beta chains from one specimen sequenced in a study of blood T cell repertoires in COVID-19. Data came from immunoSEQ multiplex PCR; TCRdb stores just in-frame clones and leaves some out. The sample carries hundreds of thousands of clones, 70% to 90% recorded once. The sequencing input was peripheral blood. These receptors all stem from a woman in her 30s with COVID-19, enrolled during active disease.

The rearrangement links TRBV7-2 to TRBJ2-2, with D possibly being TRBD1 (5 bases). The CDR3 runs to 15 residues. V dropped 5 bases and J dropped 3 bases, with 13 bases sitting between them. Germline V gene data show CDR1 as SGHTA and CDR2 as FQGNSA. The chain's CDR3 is CASSPQGLHTGELFF. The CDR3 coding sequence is TGTGCCAGCAGCCCCCAGGGATTGCACACCGGGGAGCTGTTTTTT.

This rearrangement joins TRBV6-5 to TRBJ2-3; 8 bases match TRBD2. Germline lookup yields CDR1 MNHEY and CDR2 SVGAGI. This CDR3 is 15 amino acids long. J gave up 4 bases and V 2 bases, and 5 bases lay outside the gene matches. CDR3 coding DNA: TGTGCCAGCAGTTACGGGGGCGGGAGGCCAGATACGCAGTATTTT. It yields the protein CASSYGGGRPDTQYF.

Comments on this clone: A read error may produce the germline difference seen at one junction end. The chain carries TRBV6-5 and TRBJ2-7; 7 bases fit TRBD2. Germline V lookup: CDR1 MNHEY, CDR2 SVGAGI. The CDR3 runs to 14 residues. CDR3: CASYGGGAPYEQYF. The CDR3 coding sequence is TGTGCATCCTACGGCGGGGGAGCCCCCTATGAGCAGTACTTC.

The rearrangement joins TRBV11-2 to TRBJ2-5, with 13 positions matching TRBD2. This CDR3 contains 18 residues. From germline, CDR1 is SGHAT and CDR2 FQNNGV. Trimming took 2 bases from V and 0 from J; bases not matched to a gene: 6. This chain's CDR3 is CASSLSGLAGRYQETQYF. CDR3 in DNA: TGTGCCAGCAGCTTATCGGGACTAGCGGGGAGATACCAAGAGACCCAGTACTTC.

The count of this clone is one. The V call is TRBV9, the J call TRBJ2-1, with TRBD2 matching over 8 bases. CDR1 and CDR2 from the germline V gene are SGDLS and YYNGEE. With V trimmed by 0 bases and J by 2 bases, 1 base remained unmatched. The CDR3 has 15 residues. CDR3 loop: CASSVGGGPYNEQFF. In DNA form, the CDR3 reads TGTGCCAGCAGCGTAGGCGGGGGGCCCTACAATGAGCAGTTCTTC. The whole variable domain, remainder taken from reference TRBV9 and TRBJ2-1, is DSGVTQTPKHLITATGQRVTLRCSPRSGDLSVYWYQQSLDQGLQFLIQYYNGEERAKGNILERFSAQQFPDLHSELNLSSLELGDSALYFCASSVGGGPYNEQFFGPGTRLTVL.

CDR3 in amino acids: CASSLGRNTEAFF. In nucleotides, the CDR3 is TGTGCCAGTTCCCTAGGGAGGAACACTGAAGCTTTCTTT. This chain uses TRBV6-6 with TRBJ1-1, with D uncertain. CDR1 MNHNY and CDR2 SVGAGI come from the germline V gene (reference sequence). The V end was cut by 9 bases, the J end by 1 base, with 12 bases between. The CDR3 runs to 13 residues.

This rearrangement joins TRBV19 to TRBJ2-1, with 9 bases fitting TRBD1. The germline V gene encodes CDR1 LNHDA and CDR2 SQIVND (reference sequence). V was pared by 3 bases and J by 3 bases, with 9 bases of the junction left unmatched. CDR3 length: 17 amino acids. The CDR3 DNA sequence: TGTGCCAGTAGTATGGCTGATCGGGACAGGGTCTACAATGAGCAGTTCTTC. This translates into CASSMADRDRVYNEQFF.

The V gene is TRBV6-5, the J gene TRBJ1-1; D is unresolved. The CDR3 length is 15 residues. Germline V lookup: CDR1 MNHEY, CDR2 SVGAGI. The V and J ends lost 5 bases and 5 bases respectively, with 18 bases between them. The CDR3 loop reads CASSHPPREGTEAFF. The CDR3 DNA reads TGTGCCAGCAGTCATCCCCCCCGGGAGGGTACTGAAGCTTTCTTT.